Shown below are 30 T cell receptor beta chains from a single sample sequenced in a study of blood T cell repertoires in COVID-19. Assay: immunoSEQ multiplex PCR; the TCRdb copy retains only in-frame clones and omits some. The table has 150,000 to 180,000 clones, 70% to 90% seen once; the top ten hold under 2.5%. The material sequenced was peripheral blood. These TCRs come from a woman in her seventies with acute or convalescent COVID-19.

This chain uses TRBV3-1 (or the pseudogene TRBV3-2) with TRBJ2-1; TRBD2 might be the D (5 bases). From germline, CDR1 is LGHDT and CDR2 YNNKEL (reference sequence). This CDR3 comprises 14 residues. The germline V and J ends were trimmed by 1 base and 8 bases, with 12 bases remaining between them. This CDR3 reads CASSQVGLGDEQFF. DNA of the CDR3: TGTGCCAGCAGCCAAGTGGGATTGGGAGATGAGCAGTTCTTC.

Only one count was recorded for this clone. The chain recombines TRBV6-5 with TRBJ1-1; TRBD1 matches at 7 bases. Germline V CDR1 and CDR2: MNHEY, SVGAGI. V gave up 6 bases and J gave up 1 base; unmatched junction bases: 8. The CDR3 extends over 15 amino acids. This chain's CDR3 is CASRPDRTGNTEAFF. CDR3 sequence (DNA): TGTGCCAGCAGGCCCGATAGGACAGGGAACACTGAAGCTTTCTTT.

This chain joins TRBV7-9 and TRBJ2-6; D perhaps matches TRBD1 (5 bases). V lost 3 bases and J 4 bases, leaving 13 bases between the germline ends. The CDR3 has 16 residues. Germline CDR1 reads SEHNR; CDR2 reads FQNEAQ (reference sequence). The CDR3 DNA is TGTGCCAGCAGCTTCCCTGGGGCCTCAGGGGCCAACGTCCTGACTTTC. Amino acids: CASSFPGASGANVLTF.

The gene calls are TRBV6-2 or TRBV6-3 and TRBJ2-7; D possibly corresponds to TRBD1 (6 bases). Germline CDR1 MNHEY, CDR2 SVGEGT. The CDR3 spans 14 residues. V dropped 6 bases and J dropped 3 bases, with 15 bases sitting between them. The CDR3 reads CASSPHGDNYEQYF. The DNA of the CDR3 is TGTGCCAGCAGCCCCCATGGGGACAACTACGAGCAGTACTTC.

The gene calls are TRBV11-2 and TRBJ1-6, with D possibly being TRBD1 (6 bases). The CDR3 is 17 amino acids. The germline CDR1 and CDR2 sequences are SGHAT and FQNNGV. With 5 bases removed from V and 0 bases from J, the gap between germline ends came to 14 bases. CDR3 nucleotide sequence: TGTGCCAGCAGCGGGAGCCAGGGGAGCTCCTATAATTCACCCCTCCACTTT. Its translation is CASSGSQGSSYNSPLHF.

Worth noting for this clone: A read error may produce the germline difference seen at one junction end. The chain is built from TRBV10-2 and TRBJ2-7, with D tentatively TRBD2 (6 bases). There are 15 residues in the CDR3. The germline gives CDR1 WSHSY, CDR2 SAAADI. For the CDR3, the DNA is TGCGCCAGCAGTGCGCAGGCGGGGACCTCCTCCGAGCAGTACTTC. As protein: CASSAQAGTSSEQYF.

J is TRBJ1-4 and V is TRBV30; the match to TRBD1 covers 7 bases. Germline CDR1 and CDR2: GTSNPN and SVGIG (reference sequence). This CDR3 is built from 15 residues. Trimming took 8 bases from V and 8 from J; bases not matched to a gene: 17. CDR3 residues: CAQKLSGTAQEKLFF. The DNA of the CDR3 is TGTGCCCAGAAACTCTCCGGGACAGCGCAAGAAAAACTGTTTTTT. Complete variable domain (other parts from reference TRBV30 and TRBJ1-4): SQTIHQWPATLVQPVGSPLSLECTVEGTSNPNLYWYRQAAGRGLQLLFYSVGIGQISSEVPQNLSASRPQDRQFILSSKKLLLSDSGFYLCAQKLSGTAQEKLFFGSGTQLSVL.

The chain couples TRBV2 to TRBJ2-1, with a weak D call TRBD2 (6 bases). The ends were cut back, 8 bases at V and 5 bases at J, with 19 bases in the middle. The length of the CDR3 is 15 residues. Germline CDR1 and CDR2: SNHLY and FYNNEI. This CDR3 is CASRRTLRGNNEQFF. Written as DNA, the CDR3 is TGTGCCAGCCGGCGGACTCTCCGGGGGAACAATGAGCAGTTCTTC.

The J gene is TRBJ1-1, the V gene TRBV18; D not certain. Deletions cut 4 bases from V and 1 base from J, with 7 bases between. CDR3 length equals 13 residues. CDR1 and CDR2 from the germline V gene are KGHSH and LQKENI. The CDR3 reads CASSRQENTEAFF. The CDR3 DNA reads as TGTGCCAGCTCACGCCAGGAGAACACTGAAGCTTTCTTT.

This chain connects TRBV2 to TRBJ2-2; no definite D call. Germline-derived CDR1 and CDR2 are SNHLY and FYNNEI. The CDR3 totals 12 residues. This chain's CDR3 is CGQASNTGELFF. The CDR3, as DNA: TGTGGGCAGGCCTCGAACACCGGGGAGCTGTTTTTT.

V gene TRBV7-2 combines with J gene TRBJ1-2; D is possibly TRBD1 (5 bases). CDR1 and CDR2 from the germline V gene are SGHTA and FQGNSA. The V and J ends lost 1 base and 6 bases respectively, with 9 bases between them. The CDR3 sequence is 13 residues long. This CDR3 is CASSLVPGDGYTF. The CDR3 bases are TGTGCCAGCAGCTTAGTTCCGGGGGATGGCTACACCTTC. The full variable domain, with the rest looked up from reference TRBV7-2 and TRBJ1-2, is GAGVSQSPSNKVTEKGKDVELRCDPISGHTALYWYRQSLGQGLEFLIYFQGNSAPDKSGLPSDRFSAERTGGSVSTLTIQRTQQEDSAVYLCASSLVPGDGYTFGSGTRLTVV.

This chain joins TRBV19 and TRBJ1-5; D gene uncertain. The CDR3 runs 14 residues. V lost 6 bases, J lost 1 base, and 10 bases lay in between. CDR1 and CDR2 (germline): LNHDA, SQIVND (reference sequence). The CDR3 loop reads CASSLPGSNQPQHF. The CDR3 DNA reads as TGTGCCAGTAGCCTGCCGGGGAGCAATCAGCCCCAGCATTTT. The full variable domain, completed using reference TRBV19 and TRBJ1-5, is DGGITQSPKYLFRKEGQNVTLSCEQNLNHDAMYWYRQDPGQGLRLIYYSQIVNDFQKGDIAEGYSVSREKKESFPLTVTSAQKNPTAFYLCASSLPGSNQPQHFGDGTRLSIL.

The gene calls are TRBV11-2 and TRBJ1-4; D remains unclear. The CDR3 length is 14 residues. Germline V lookup: CDR1 SGHAT, CDR2 FQNNGV. Between the trimmed V and J ends, which lost 1 base and 7 bases, there was a span of 10 bases. The CDR3 nucleotides are TGTGCCAGCAGCTTAGGCCCCAGTGCTGAAAAACTGTTTTTT. It translates to CASSLGPSAEKLFF.

The V gene is TRBV5-1, the J gene TRBJ2-1; D may be TRBD2 (6 bases). V gave up 0 bases and J gave up 2 bases, with 12 bases separating them. This CDR3 is built from 16 residues. The germline V gene encodes CDR1 SGHRS and CDR2 YFSETQ. This chain's CDR3 is CASSLAGGVPYNEQFF. For the CDR3, the DNA is TGCGCCAGCAGCTTGGCTGGCGGGGTGCCCTACAATGAGCAGTTCTTC. Complete variable domain (other parts from reference TRBV5-1 and TRBJ2-1): KAGVTQTPRYLIKTRGQQVTLSCSPISGHRSVSWYQQTPGQGLQFLFEYFSETQRNKGNFPGRFSGRQFSNSRSEMNVSTLELGDSALYLCASSLAGGVPYNEQFFGPGTRLTVL.

This clone was counted a single time. The chain employs TRBV18 and TRBJ1-6; D might be TRBD1 (6 bases). Germline V gives CDR1 KGHSH, CDR2 LQKENI. V was shortened by 4 bases and J by 4 bases, with 8 bases between the two germline ends. CDR3 length: 14 amino acids. CDR3 sequence (DNA): TGTGCCAGCTCACAAGGACAGTATAATTCACCCCTCCACTTT. This sequence encodes CASSQGQYNSPLHF.

This clone has a single count. The gene calls are TRBV11-2 and TRBJ2-7; D may be TRBD1 (5 bases). Between the trimmed V and J ends, which lost 1 base and 3 bases, there was a span of 10 bases. This CDR3 region has 14 residues. The V gene's germline CDR1 is SGHAT and CDR2 FQNNGV. The CDR3 sequence: CASSLGGFGYEQYF. The CDR3 DNA reads TGTGCCAGCAGCTTAGGGGGCTTCGGCTACGAGCAGTACTTC. Filled out from reference TRBV11-2 and TRBJ2-7, the complete variable domain reads EAGVAQSPRYKIIEKRQSVAFWCNPISGHATLYWYQQILGQGPKLLIQFQNNGVVDDSQLPKDRFSAERLKGVDSTLKIQPAKLEDSAVYLCASSLGGFGYEQYFGPGTRLTVT.

The J gene is TRBJ1-1, the V gene TRBV7-8; 10 bases are a match to TRBD1. The CDR3 totals 19 residues. CDR1 and CDR2 from the germline V gene are SGHVS and FQNEAQ. Trimming took 2 bases from V and 0 from J; bases not matched to a gene: 12. CDR3 protein: CASSLSRGTGAPMNTEAFF. The CDR3 DNA follows: TGTGCCAGCAGCTTATCGAGGGGGACAGGGGCCCCGATGAACACTGAAGCTTTCTTT.

The chain has TRBV15 and TRBJ2-1; 9 nucleotides line up with TRBD1. The CDR3 is 15 residues long. The germline V gene encodes CDR1 LNHNV and CDR2 YYDKDF (reference sequence). V dropped 3 bases and J dropped 8; count of bases not matched to a gene: 8. The CDR3 region is CATSRSGQGPHEQFF. The CDR3 DNA follows: TGTGCCACCAGCAGGTCGGGACAGGGTCCTCATGAGCAGTTCTTC.

The chain joins TRBV5-3 to TRBJ1-2; tentative D call: TRBD1 (5 bases). TRBV5-3 is known as an ORF, though its function is uncertain. This CDR3 is 17 amino acids long. V was trimmed by 2 bases and J by 2 bases, leaving 19 bases between them. In nucleotides, the CDR3 is TGTGCCAGAAGCTTCTATCCAGGGAGGCATTTAAACTATGGCTACACCTTC. Its translation: CARSFYPGRHLNYGYTF.

The chain recombines TRBV29-1 with TRBJ1-1, with 11 bases lining up with TRBD1. V trimming: 3 bases; J trimming: 2 bases; junction bases outside the gene matches: 5. The CDR3 consists of 15 residues. Germline CDR1 is SQVTM and CDR2 is ANQGSEA. This chain's CDR3 is CSVDEGTGGNTEAFF. The CDR3 DNA reads as TGCAGCGTTGACGAGGGGACAGGGGGTAACACTGAAGCTTTCTTT.

The rearrangement links TRBV27 to TRBJ1-4; 8 nucleotides match TRBD1. This CDR3 region has 14 residues. Germline V gene sequence: CDR1 MNHEY, CDR2 SMNVEV (reference sequence). The trim removed 7 bases at V and 7 bases at J, leaving 8 bases unmatched. The CDR3 sequence: CASNDRGGIEKLFF. The CDR3 nucleotides read TGTGCCAGCAACGACAGGGGCGGAATTGAAAAACTGTTTTTT.

The chain couples TRBV7-9 to TRBJ2-7, with 7 nucleotides matching TRBD2. The V and J ends lost 5 bases and 4 bases, in that order; junction bases with no gene match: 11. The CDR3 covers 15 residues. CDR1 and CDR2 from the germline V gene are SEHNR and FQNEAQ (reference sequence). In DNA, the CDR3 is TGTGCCAGCAGCCTGGAAGGCGGGGGACTTTACGAGCAGTACTTC. Encoded protein: CASSLEGGGLYEQYF.

The chain employs TRBV19 and TRBJ1-1; D is uncertain. V was clipped by 3 bases and J by 3 bases, with 8 bases between them. CDR1 is LNHDA and CDR2 is SQIVND in the germline V gene (reference sequence). The CDR3 runs to 13 residues. Written as DNA, the CDR3 is TGTGCCAGTAGTATTCGGGTCGACACTGAAGCTTTCTTT. Its protein is CASSIRVDTEAFF. The entire variable domain, with the rest obtained from reference TRBV19 and TRBJ1-1, is as follows: DGGITQSPKYLFRKEGQNVTLSCEQNLNHDAMYWYRQDPGQGLRLIYYSQIVNDFQKGDIAEGYSVSREKKESFPLTVTSAQKNPTAFYLCASSIRVDTEAFFGQGTRLTVV.

The rearrangement joins TRBV21-1 to TRBJ2-5; the table assigns TRBD1, which was not confirmed against the DNA. TRBV21-1 is a pseudogene segment. The CDR3 consists of 16 residues. This chain's CDR3 is CASSKGLDRDGETQYF. For the CDR3, the DNA is TGTGCCAGCAGCAAAGGCCTCGACAGGGACGGCGAGACCCAGTACTTC.

This clone was detected only once. A clone one base away is much larger, so this may be a read error. This sequence joins TRBV28 and TRBJ2-2; 10 bases align to TRBD2. Germline V lookup: CDR1 MDHEN, CDR2 SYDVKM. The CDR3 loop spans 15 amino acids. Losses at the gene ends were 6 bases for V and 1 base for J; bases not matched to a gene: 2. The DNA of the CDR3 is TGTGCCAGCAGCTTAGCGGGGGGGAACACCGGGGAGCTGTTTTTT. Translated: CASSLAGGNTGELFF.

The V gene is TRBV9, the J gene TRBJ1-3; a possible D gene is TRBD1 (6 bases). Trimming took 0 bases from V and 4 from J, leaving 14 bases between them. This CDR3 has 16 residues. Germline assignment: CDR1 SGDLS and CDR2 YYNGEE. CDR3 coding DNA: TGTGCCAGCAGCGTAGCTAGCCAGGGGTACGGAAACACCATATATTTT. Translating gives CASSVASQGYGNTIYF.

Only a few counts were recorded for this clone. This chain uses TRBV5-1 with TRBJ1-1, with D perhaps matching TRBD1 (6 bases). The CDR3 covers 14 residues. The V gene lost 6 bases and the J gene lost 6 bases, with 18 bases spanning the gap. In germline, CDR1 is SGHRS, CDR2 YFSETQ. The CDR3 reads CASMRRAQGSEAFF. Written as DNA, the CDR3 is TGCGCCAGCATGCGCCGGGCTCAGGGGTCTGAAGCTTTCTTT.

The chain recombines TRBV4-2 with TRBJ2-7; D might be TRBD1 (5 bases). V was pared by 1 base and J by 6 bases, with 13 bases between. The V gene's germline CDR1 is LGHNA and CDR2 YNFKEQ. This CDR3 has 14 residues. The CDR3: CASSQVGLGAEQYF. CDR3 DNA: TGTGCCAGCAGCCAAGTAGGTCTTGGGGCCGAGCAGTACTTC.

To note about this clone: Its ends do not fully match the called genes, so a read error is possible. The V gene is TRBV24-1, the J gene TRBJ2-5; the match to TRBD2 covers 9 bases. Germline V gives CDR1 KGHDR, CDR2 SFDVKD. The CDR3 length is 17 residues. The CDR3 nucleotides read TGTGCCACCAGTGATTTGAGTCTAGCGGGGCGCCAAGAGGCCCAGTACTTC. This gives the protein CATSDLSLAGRQEAQYF.

The chain recombines TRBV18 with TRBJ2-3; TRBD2 matches 10 bases. CDR3 size: 13 residues. Germline-derived CDR1 and CDR2 are KGHSH and LQKENI. The V gene end was trimmed by 3 bases and the J gene end by 9 bases; junction bases not matched to a gene: 3. CDR3 region: CASSPGAGGTQYF. The CDR3 region has the DNA TGTGCCAGCTCACCCGGAGCGGGGGGGACGCAGTATTTT.